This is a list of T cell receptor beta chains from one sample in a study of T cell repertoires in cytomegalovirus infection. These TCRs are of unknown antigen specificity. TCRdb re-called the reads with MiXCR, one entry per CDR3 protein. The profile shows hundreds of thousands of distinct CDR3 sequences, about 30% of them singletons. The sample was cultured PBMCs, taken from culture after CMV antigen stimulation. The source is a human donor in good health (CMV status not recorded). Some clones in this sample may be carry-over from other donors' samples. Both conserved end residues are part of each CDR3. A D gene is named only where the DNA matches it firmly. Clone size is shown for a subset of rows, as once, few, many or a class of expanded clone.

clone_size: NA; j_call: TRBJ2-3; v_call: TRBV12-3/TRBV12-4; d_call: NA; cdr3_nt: TGTGCCAGCAGTTCCCTCTCTACAGGGTTGGATACGCAGTATTTT; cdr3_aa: CASSSLSTGLDTQYF
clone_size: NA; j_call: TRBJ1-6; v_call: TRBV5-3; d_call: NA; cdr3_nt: TGTGCCAGCAGCTTACAACTTGACAGCAGAAATTCACCCCTCCACTTT; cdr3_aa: CASSLQLDSRNSPLHF
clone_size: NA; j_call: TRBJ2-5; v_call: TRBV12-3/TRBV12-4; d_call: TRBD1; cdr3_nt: TGTGCCAGCAGGGGACAGCTTAAAGAGACCCAGTACTTC; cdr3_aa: CASRGQLKETQYF
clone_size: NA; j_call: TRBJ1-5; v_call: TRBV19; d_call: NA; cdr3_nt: TGTGCCAGTAAAAAAGGTTCGTATAGCAATCAGCCCCAGCATTTT; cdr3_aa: CASKKGSYSNQPQHF
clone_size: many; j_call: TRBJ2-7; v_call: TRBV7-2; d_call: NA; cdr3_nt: TGTGCCAGCAGCTTAGATGCGGGGGAGCAGTACTTC; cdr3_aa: CASSLDAGEQYF
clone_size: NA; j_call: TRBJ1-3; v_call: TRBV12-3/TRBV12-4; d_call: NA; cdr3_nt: TGTGCCAGCAGTTACAGTAGCTATAAAAACACCATATATTTT; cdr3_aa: CASSYSSYKNTIYF
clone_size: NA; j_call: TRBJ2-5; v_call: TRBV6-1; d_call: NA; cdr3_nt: TGTGCCAGCAGTGAATATGGACTAACGGAAGAGACCCAGTACTTC; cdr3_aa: CASSEYGLTEETQYF
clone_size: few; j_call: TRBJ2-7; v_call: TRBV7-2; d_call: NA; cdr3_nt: TGTGCCAGCAGCTCCTCAGGGGCCCTAACCTACGAGCAGTACTTC; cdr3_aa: CASSSSGALTYEQYF
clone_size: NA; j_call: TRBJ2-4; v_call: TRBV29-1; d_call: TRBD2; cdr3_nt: TGCAGCGTTGACAGGCTAGCGGGGGCGGCCAAAAACATTCAGTACTTC; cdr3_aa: CSVDRLAGAAKNIQYF
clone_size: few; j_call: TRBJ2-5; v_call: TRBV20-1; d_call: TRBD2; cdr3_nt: TGCAGTGCTAGAGGGACTAGCGGGCACCAAGAGACCCAGTACTTC; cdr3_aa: CSARGTSGHQETQYF
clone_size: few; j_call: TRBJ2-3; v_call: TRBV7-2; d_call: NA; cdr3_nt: TGTGCCAGCAGCTTACTTAGCAGCTCAGATACGCAGTATTTT; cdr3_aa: CASSLLSSSDTQYF
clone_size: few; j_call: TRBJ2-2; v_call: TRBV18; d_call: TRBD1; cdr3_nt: TGTGCCAGCTCACTAAACAGGGGCGCGAACACCGGGGAGCTGTTTTTT; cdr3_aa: CASSLNRGANTGELFF
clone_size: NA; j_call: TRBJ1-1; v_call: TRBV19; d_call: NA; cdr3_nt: TGTGCCAGTAAGAGGAAGGGAAAAGGCGACACTGAAGCTTTCTTT; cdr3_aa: CASKRKGKGDTEAFF
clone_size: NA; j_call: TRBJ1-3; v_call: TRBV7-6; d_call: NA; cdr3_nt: TGTGCCAGCAGCTTCTCGGGGGGAATCCCGGGAGACACCATATATTTT; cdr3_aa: CASSFSGGIPGDTIYF
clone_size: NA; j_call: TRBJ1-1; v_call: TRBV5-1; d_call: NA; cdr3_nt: TGCGCCAGCAGCTTGAGGGAAGGAGGCACTGAAGCTTTCTTT; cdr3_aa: CASSLREGGTEAFF
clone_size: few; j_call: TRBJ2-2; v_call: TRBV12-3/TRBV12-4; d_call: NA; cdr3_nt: TGTGCCAGCAAAAGGGCTCAGGCTAACACCGGGGAGCTGTTTTTT; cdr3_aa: CASKRAQANTGELFF
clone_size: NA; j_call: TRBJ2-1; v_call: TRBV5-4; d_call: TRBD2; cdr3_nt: TGTGCCAGCACCCCTCGGCTAGCGGGAGGCCTCAGGGGCAATGAGCAGTTCTTC; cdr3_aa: CASTPRLAGGLRGNEQFF
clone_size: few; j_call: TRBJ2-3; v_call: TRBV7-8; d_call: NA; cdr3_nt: TGTGCCAGCAGCCAGCAGGCTAGCGCGGATACGCAGTATTTT; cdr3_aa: CASSQQASADTQYF
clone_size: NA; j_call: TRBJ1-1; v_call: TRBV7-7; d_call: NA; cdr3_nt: TGTGCCAGCAGCTTTTCGACCAACACTGAAGCTTTCTTT; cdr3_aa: CASSFSTNTEAFF
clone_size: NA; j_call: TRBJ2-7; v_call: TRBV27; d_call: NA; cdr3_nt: TGTGCCAGCAGTTTAAATCAGAATGGGGCCTACGAGCAGTACTTC; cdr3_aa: CASSLNQNGAYEQYF
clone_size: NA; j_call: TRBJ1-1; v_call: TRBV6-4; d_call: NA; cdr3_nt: TGTGCCAGCAGTGTCGGGCCGGGGAACACTGAAGCTTTCTTT; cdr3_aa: CASSVGPGNTEAFF
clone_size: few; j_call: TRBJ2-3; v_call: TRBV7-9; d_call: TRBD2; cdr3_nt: TGTGCCAGCAGCTTATCCGGGACTACTAGCACAGATACGCAGTATTTT; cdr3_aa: CASSLSGTTSTDTQYF
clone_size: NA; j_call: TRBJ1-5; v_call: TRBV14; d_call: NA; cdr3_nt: TGTGCCAGCAGCCATGTCGACACCAATCAGCCCCAGCATTTT; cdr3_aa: CASSHVDTNQPQHF
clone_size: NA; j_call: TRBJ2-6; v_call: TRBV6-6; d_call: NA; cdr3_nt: TGTGCCAGCAGAACGGGTAGGGGTGGGGCCAACGTCCTGACTTTC; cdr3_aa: CASRTGRGGANVLTF
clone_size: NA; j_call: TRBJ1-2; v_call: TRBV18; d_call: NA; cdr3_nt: TGTGCCAGCTCACCCCCCGGGAGGGTGGATGGCTACACCTTC; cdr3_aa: CASSPPGRVDGYTF
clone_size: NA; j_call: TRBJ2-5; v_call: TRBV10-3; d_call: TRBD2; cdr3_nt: TGTGCCATCAGTGAGTCGTCGGCGGGGGGCGGAGAGACCCAGTACTTC; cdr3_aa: CAISESSAGGGETQYF
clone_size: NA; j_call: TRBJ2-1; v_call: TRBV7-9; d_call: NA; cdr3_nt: TGTGCCAGCACTAGCGAGAACGACAATGAGCAGTTCTTC; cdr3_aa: CASTSENDNEQFF
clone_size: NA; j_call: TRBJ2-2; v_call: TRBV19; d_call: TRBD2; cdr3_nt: TGTGCCAGTAGCCCAATTTCTAGCGGGGCTTACGGGGAGCTGTTTTTT; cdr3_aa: CASSPISSGAYGELFF
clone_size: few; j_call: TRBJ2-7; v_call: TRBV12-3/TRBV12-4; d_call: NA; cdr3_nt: TGTGCCAGCAGGACTAGTAGGAACGAGCAGTACTTC; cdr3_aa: CASRTSRNEQYF
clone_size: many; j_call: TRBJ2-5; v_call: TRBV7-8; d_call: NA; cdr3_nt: TGTGCCAGCAGCTTAGTGGTGGGGGGTCAAGAGACCCAGTACTTC; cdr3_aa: CASSLVVGGQETQYF
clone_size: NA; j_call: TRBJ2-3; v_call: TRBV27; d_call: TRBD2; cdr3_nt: TGTGCCAGCAGTTTAATCCCCTTCGCGGGAGCGGTGGCAGATACGCAGTATTTT; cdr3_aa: CASSLIPFAGAVADTQYF
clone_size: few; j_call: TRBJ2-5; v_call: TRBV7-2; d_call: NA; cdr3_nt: TGTGCCAGCAGCTCAGCGAGGACCGAAGAGACCCAGTACTTC; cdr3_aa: CASSSARTEETQYF
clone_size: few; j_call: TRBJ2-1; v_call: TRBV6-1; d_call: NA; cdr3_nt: TGTGCCACCAAAGGTAGCGGCTACAATGAGCAGTTCTTC; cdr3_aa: CATKGSGYNEQFF
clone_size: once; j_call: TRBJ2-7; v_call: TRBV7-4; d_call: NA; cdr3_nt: TGTGCCAGCCGCGGGGCGGGGTACGAGCAGTACTTC; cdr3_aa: CASRGAGYEQYF
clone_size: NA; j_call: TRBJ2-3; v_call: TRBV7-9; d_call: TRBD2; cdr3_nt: TGTGCCAGCAGCCACGGGACTAGCGGGGTTTCCAATACGCAGTATTTT; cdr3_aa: CASSHGTSGVSNTQYF
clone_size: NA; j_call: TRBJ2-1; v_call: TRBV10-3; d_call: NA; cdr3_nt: TGTGCCATCAGCGCCTCGGACTCTCTAGACGAGCAGTTCTTC; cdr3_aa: CAISASDSLDEQFF
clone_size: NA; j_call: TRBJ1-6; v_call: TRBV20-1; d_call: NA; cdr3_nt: TGCAGTGCTAGAAGGAGAATTGGAGGTGGGAATAATTCACCCCTCCACTTT; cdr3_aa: CSARRRIGGGNNSPLHF
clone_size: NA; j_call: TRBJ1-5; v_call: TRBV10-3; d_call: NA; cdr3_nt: TGTGCCATCAGTGTTGGAGTCCAGGGGAGCAATCAGCCCCGGCATTTT; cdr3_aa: CAISVGVQGSNQPRHF
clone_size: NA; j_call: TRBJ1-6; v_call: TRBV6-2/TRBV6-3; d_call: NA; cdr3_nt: TGTGCCAGCAGTTACTCGAGGGAGTCACCCCTCCACTTT; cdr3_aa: CASSYSRESPLHF
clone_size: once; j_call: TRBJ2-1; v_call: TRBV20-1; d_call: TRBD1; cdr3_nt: TGCAGTCCTGGGACAGGGGGCAACAATGAGCAGTTCTTC; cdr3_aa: CSPGTGGNNEQFF
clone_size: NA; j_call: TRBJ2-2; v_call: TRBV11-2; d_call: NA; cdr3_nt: TGTGCCAGCAGCCCGAGGTTTTACCCGAACACCGGGGAGCTGTTTTTT; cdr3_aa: CASSPRFYPNTGELFF
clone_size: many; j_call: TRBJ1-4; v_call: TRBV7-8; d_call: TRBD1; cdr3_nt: TGTGCCAGCAGCCACGACAGGGTTGAAAAACTGTTTTTT; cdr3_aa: CASSHDRVEKLFF
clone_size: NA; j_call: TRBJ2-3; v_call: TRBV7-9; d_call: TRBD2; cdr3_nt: TGTGCCAGCAGCTTAGCGAGGCCTAGCGGCCTGGATACGCAGTATTTT; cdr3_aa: CASSLARPSGLDTQYF
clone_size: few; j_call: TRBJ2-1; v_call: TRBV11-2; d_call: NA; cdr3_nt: TGTGCCAGCAGCTCTAGACCGGCCAGTGATATCGACATGGACAACAATGAGCAGTTCTTC; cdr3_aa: CASSSRPASDIDMDNNEQFF
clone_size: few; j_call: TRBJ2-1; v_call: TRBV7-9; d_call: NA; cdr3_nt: TGTGCCAGCAGCTGGATGACGGTTGAGCAGTTCTTC; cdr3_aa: CASSWMTVEQFF
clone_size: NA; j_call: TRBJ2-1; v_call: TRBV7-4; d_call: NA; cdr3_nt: TGTGCCAGCAGCTTATTGGGCCCGAGGGACGATGAGCAGTTCTTC; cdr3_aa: CASSLLGPRDDEQFF
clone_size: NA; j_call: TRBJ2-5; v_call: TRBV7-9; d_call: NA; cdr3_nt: TGTGCCAGCAGCTTGGTAGCGGTAAAAGAGACCCAGTACTTC; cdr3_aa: CASSLVAVKETQYF
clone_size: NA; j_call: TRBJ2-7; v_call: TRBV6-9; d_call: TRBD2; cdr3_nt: TGTGCCAGCAGTTCCAAGGGAGGGCCGAACTACGAGCAGTACTTC; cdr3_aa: CASSSKGGPNYEQYF
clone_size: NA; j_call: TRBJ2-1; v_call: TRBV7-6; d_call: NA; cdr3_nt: TGTGCCAGCAGCTTTCCCGGGCTGGGACACAATGAGCAGTTCTTC; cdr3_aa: CASSFPGLGHNEQFF
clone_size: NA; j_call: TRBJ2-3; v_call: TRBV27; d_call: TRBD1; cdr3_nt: TGTGCCAGCAGTTTTAAGGACAGGGGTTATACGCAGTATTTT; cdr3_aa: CASSFKDRGYTQYF
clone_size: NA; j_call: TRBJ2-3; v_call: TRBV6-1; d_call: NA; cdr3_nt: TGTGCCAGCGAGAAGAGGGGCACAGATACGCAGTATTTT; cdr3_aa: CASEKRGTDTQYF
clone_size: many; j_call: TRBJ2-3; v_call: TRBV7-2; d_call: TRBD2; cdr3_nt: TGTGCCAGCAGCTTAGGGGGGACTAGCGGGGGGATGGGGTATTTT; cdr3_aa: CASSLGGTSGGMGYF